The rows below give T cell receptor beta chains drawn from one sample of a study of cytomegalovirus exposure and HLA in healthy donors. Some clones are missing from TCRdb's copy, which holds only in-frame ones; the method was immunoSEQ multiplex PCR. Of approximately 51,000 clones in the sample, about 81% were seen once. Sample: PBMCs. The source is a boy under 18 in good health and CMV-seropositive. Each CDR3 is given with its conserved first and last residue. Fields, in order: CDR3 length, clone size, V gene, D gene, J gene, CDR3 DNA, CDR3 protein. D genes are given only for firm matches. Expanded clones are given a class, and other clones once, few, many or no size at all.

>13|few|TRBV28|.|TRBJ1-2
TGTGCCAGTCAGGGTTTTGCCGACTATGGCTACACCTTC
CASQGFADYGYTF
>15|.|TRBV19|TRBD1|TRBJ2-3
TGTGCCAGTAGTCGACCGGGACAGGGGACAGATACGCAGTATTTT
CASSRPGQGTDTQYF
>15|.|TRBV27|TRBD1|TRBJ1-2
TGTGCCAGCAGTTTATTGGGACAGGGGGCGCGCGGCTACACCTTC
CASSLLGQGARGYTF
>15|.|TRBV5-4|TRBD2|TRBJ2-5
TGTGCCAGCAGCCTGGACCGGGGGGATCAAGAGACCCAGTACTTC
CASSLDRGDQETQYF
>14|.|TRBV2|.|TRBJ1-6
TGTGCCAGCAGTGTTCAACTCAGGGATTCTCCCCTCCACTTT
CASSVQLRDSPLHF
>15|.|TRBV18|.|TRBJ2-1
TGTGCCAGCTCACCTTCCACTATGGGTTACAATGAGCAGTTCTTC
CASSPSTMGYNEQFF
>15|few|TRBV9|.|TRBJ2-2
TGTGCCAGCAGCGTTTGGGGGGAGAGTGGCGGGGAGCTGTTTTTT
CASSVWGESGGELFF
>12|.|TRBV7-8|.|TRBJ2-1
TGTGCCAGCAGCCGAGGTAGCAATGAGCAGTTCTTC
CASSRGSNEQFF
>16|.|TRBV11-2|.|TRBJ2-7
TGTGCCAGCAGCTTAGGGGTGGCCGCAGGACAATACGAGCAGTACTTC
CASSLGVAAGQYEQYF
>15|once|TRBV25-1|.|TRBJ1-6
TGTGCCAGCAGTGTCGGACAGACGTATAATTCACCCCTCCACTTT
CASSVGQTYNSPLHF
>18|.|TRBV21-1|.|TRBJ1-1
TGTGCCAGCAGCCCTTTCTTCACCCGGGACAGGGTGCACACTGAAGCTTTCTTT
CASSPFFTRDRVHTEAFF
>14|.|TRBV5-1|.|TRBJ2-7
TGCGCCAGCAGCTTGGAGGGGCCACTCTACGAGCAGTACTTC
CASSLEGPLYEQYF
>16|.|TRBV7-6|.|TRBJ2-1
TGTGCCAGCAGCCCCTGGGGGGACTTCACCTACAATGAGCAGCTCTTC
CASSPWGDFTYNEQLF
>11|.|TRBV27|.|TRBJ2-5
TGTGCCAGCAGCTCAGGGGAGACCCAGTACTTC
CASSSGETQYF
>16|.|TRBV7-9|TRBD1|TRBJ2-6
TGTGCCAGCATCCCGGACAGGAGCTCTGGGGCCAACGTCCTGACTTTC
CASIPDRSSGANVLTF
>15|few|TRBV5-4|TRBD1|TRBJ2-1
TGTGCCAGCAGGGAAGGGACAGACTCCTACAATGAGCAGTTCTTC
CASREGTDSYNEQFF
>14|once|TRBV29-1|.|TRBJ2-3
TGCAGCGTGGAAGAATCAGGACTGTTTGATACGCAGTATTTT
CSVEESGLFDTQYF
>13|.|TRBV7-7|TRBD1|TRBJ2-3
TGTGCTAGCAGCCTCGGGACAGCCGATACGCAGTATTTT
CASSLGTADTQYF
>13|.|TRBV6-5|TRBD2|TRBJ2-3
TGTGCCACGAAGCGGGGGCTTTCCTCTACGCAGTATTTT
CATKRGLSSTQYF
>20|.|TRBV19|TRBD2|TRBJ2-6
TGTGCCAGTAGCCCCTCCCCGGCTCGGGGGGGGACCTCTGGGGCCAACGTCCTGACTTTC
CASSPSPARGGTSGANVLTF
>13|.|TRBV28|TRBD1|TRBJ1-6
TGTGCCAGCCGTAGGACAGGAGATTCACCCCTCCACTTT
CASRRTGDSPLHF
>16|few|TRBV7-9|TRBD1|TRBJ1-1
TGTGCCAGCAGCTTAGAGGGGACAGGGAGGAACACTGAAGCTTTCTTT
CASSLEGTGRNTEAFF
>14|.|TRBV29-1|TRBD2|TRBJ2-7
TGCAGCGTTGGCGCCCGGGGGGGAACCTACGAGCAGTACTTC
CSVGARGGTYEQYF
>14|.|TRBV2|.|TRBJ2-1
TGTGCCAGCAGTGAACTACGGTCCAACAATGAGCAGTTCTTC
CASSELRSNNEQFF
>13|.|TRBV29-1|.|TRBJ2-3
TGCAGCGTTTCGGGGGAGTATGCAGATACGCAGTATTTT
CSVSGEYADTQYF
>15|.|TRBV15|.|TRBJ1-1
TGTGCCACCAGCGGATTCAGGGATGGTTTGACTGAAGCTTTCTTT
CATSGFRDGLTEAFF
>14|.|TRBV6-1|TRBD1|TRBJ1-1
TGTGCCAGCAGTGTAAGACAGGGAATCACTGAAGCTTTCTTT
CASSVRQGITEAFF
>14|few|TRBV4-2|TRBD2|TRBJ2-1
TGTGCCAGCAGCCGCGGGGGGGATTACAATGAGCAGTTCTTC
CASSRGGDYNEQFF
>14|.|TRBV5-8|.|TRBJ1-2
TGTGCCAGCAGCTTAATGGCGGTCGGCTATGGCTACACCTTC
CASSLMAVGYGYTF
>16|.|TRBV19|TRBD1|TRBJ2-5
TGTGCCAGTAGTATGGGGACAGGGGGTAAGCAAGAGACCCAGTACTTC
CASSMGTGGKQETQYF
>14|.|TRBV11-2|.|TRBJ1-1
TGTGCCAGCAGCTTATCCCACGGGTACACTGAAGCTTTCTTT
CASSLSHGYTEAFF
>16|.|TRBV7-2|TRBD2|TRBJ2-1
TGTGCCAGCAGCTTGCTAGCGGGGGGCTCCAACAATGAGCAGTTCTTC
CASSLLAGGSNNEQFF
>13|.|TRBV19|.|TRBJ2-1
TGTGCCAGTAGTATCGGTTCAGGGATTGAGCAGTTCTTC
CASSIGSGIEQFF
>12|.|TRBV14|.|TRBJ1-4
TGTGCCAGCAGCCGAGGAGAAGAAAAACTGTTTTTT
CASSRGEEKLFF
>14|once|TRBV10-2|TRBD1|TRBJ1-1
TGCGCCAGCAGTGAGACAGGGGCAAACACTGAAGCTTTCTTT
CASSETGANTEAFF
>13|.|TRBV27|.|TRBJ2-7
TGTGCCAGCAGTCCCCCAGGGCTGAACGAGCAGTACTTC
CASSPPGLNEQYF
>14|few|TRBV6-1|TRBD1|TRBJ2-3
TGTGCCAGCAGTGACAGGGGGCGTACAGATACGCAGTATTTT
CASSDRGRTDTQYF
>13|.|TRBV11-3|TRBD2|TRBJ2-2
TGTGCCAGCGCTAGCGGGGTTACCGGGGAGCTGTTTTTT
CASASGVTGELFF
>13|.|TRBV19|.|TRBJ2-3
TGTGCCAGTAGTAACCGGCGAGGAGATACGCAGTATTTT
CASSNRRGDTQYF
>15|.|TRBV9|.|TRBJ2-5
TGTGCCAGTCAGAAGAGCCGCCGGGCGGGAGAGACCCAGTACTTC
CASQKSRRAGETQYF
>16|.|TRBV4-1|TRBD1|TRBJ1-5
TGCGCCAGCAGCCTTGGAAGGGGACAGATAAATCAGCCCCAGCATTTT
CASSLGRGQINQPQHF
>13|.|TRBV5-1|.|TRBJ1-4
TGCGCCAGCAGCCCCGGACAGAGTGAAAAACTGTTTTTT
CASSPGQSEKLFF
>18|.|TRBV13|TRBD1|TRBJ2-6
TGTGCCAGCAGCTTAAAGGGGGCTCCCCTCTCTGGGGCCAACGTCCTGACTTTC
CASSLKGAPLSGANVLTF
>11|.|TRBV6-6|.|TRBJ1-1
TGTGCCAGCATCCGAGACACTGAAGCTTTCTTT
CASIRDTEAFF
>14|.|TRBV4-1|TRBD2|TRBJ2-5
TGCGCCAGCAGCCACCCCGGGGGGGGAGAGACCCAGTACTTC
CASSHPGGGETQYF
>14|.|TRBV10-2|TRBD1|TRBJ2-7
TGCGCCAGCAGCCCCGGGACAGGTCCCTACGAGCAGTACTTC
CASSPGTGPYEQYF
>17|.|TRBV12-5|.|TRBJ1-1
TGTGCTAGTGGCCTAACCGGGACACTCCTTGCAAACTCTGAAGCTTTCTTT
CASGLTGTLLANSEAFF
>16|.|TRBV7-9|.|TRBJ1-1
TGTTCCAGCAGCTCACTAGTGGGGGGAACGAACACTGAAGCTTTCTTT
CSSSSLVGGTNTEAFF
>12|.|TRBV25-1|TRBD2|TRBJ2-1
TGTGCCAGCAGGAGCGGGGTTAATGAGCAGTTCTTC
CASRSGVNEQFF
>15|few|TRBV11-3|.|TRBJ2-1
TGTGCCAGCAGCTTACGACGGGTCTCCTACAATGAGCAGTTCTTC
CASSLRRVSYNEQFF
>16|.|TRBV9|TRBD1|TRBJ2-3
TGTGCCAGCAGCGTAGAAGGACAGGGGTTCACAGATACGCAGTATTTT
CASSVEGQGFTDTQYF
>13|.|TRBV6-1|TRBD1|TRBJ1-4
TGTGCCAGCAGTGAAGCGCTTTGGGGGACAGTAGTTTTT
CASSEALWGTVVF
>16|.|TRBV9|TRBD2|TRBJ2-1
TGTGCCAGCAGCTCCCCCGGGGGGGGCATCGAAGATGAGCAGTTCTTC
CASSSPGGGIEDEQFF